A selection of T cell receptor beta chains follows, all from one sample in a study of blood T cell repertoires in COVID-19. Sequencing was performed with immunoSEQ multiplex PCR; in TCRdb, only in-frame clones are kept and a portion is missing. The data show around 88,000 clones, over 75% seen once. Sample: peripheral blood. These receptors all stem from an elderly woman with acute or convalescent COVID-19. CDR3s include the opening cysteine and the closing phenylalanine or tryptophan. The D gene is left open where the match is weak. A row's size may be missing; if present it is once, few, many or a size class.

V gene: TRBV9
clone size: few
J gene: TRBJ1-3
D gene: TRBD1
CDR3 protein: CASSVEDRGNTIYF
CDR3 DNA: TGTGCCAGCAGCGTAGAGGACAGGGGAAACACCATATATTTT

V gene: TRBV9
clone size: .
J gene: TRBJ2-4
D gene: .
CDR3 protein: CASSVAPAKNIQYF
CDR3 DNA: TGTGCCAGCAGCGTAGCCCCGGCCAAAAACATTCAGTACTTC

V gene: TRBV18
clone size: .
J gene: TRBJ1-1
D gene: .
CDR3 protein: CASSPIATGNTEAFF
CDR3 DNA: TGTGCCAGCTCACCAATCGCAACGGGGAACACTGAAGCTTTCTTT

V gene: TRBV10-2
clone size: .
J gene: TRBJ2-6
D gene: TRBD1
CDR3 protein: CASSESAGGAGANVLTF
CDR3 DNA: TGCGCCAGCAGTGAGTCTGCAGGGGGAGCTGGGGCCAACGTCCTGACTTTC

V gene: TRBV5-1
clone size: once
J gene: TRBJ1-3
D gene: .
CDR3 protein: CASSFQGFSGNTIYF
CDR3 DNA: TGCGCCAGCAGCTTTCAGGGATTTTCTGGAAACACCATATATTTT

V gene: TRBV10-3
clone size: .
J gene: TRBJ2-3
D gene: TRBD2
CDR3 protein: CAIQEGSGSADTQYF
CDR3 DNA: TGTGCCATCCAAGAGGGTAGCGGGAGTGCAGATACGCAGTATTTT

V gene: TRBV27
clone size: .
J gene: TRBJ1-2
D gene: TRBD1
CDR3 protein: CASSSDRGYGYTF
CDR3 DNA: TGTGCCAGCAGTTCGGACAGGGGCTATGGCTACACCTTC

V gene: TRBV7-9
clone size: .
J gene: TRBJ2-2
D gene: TRBD1
CDR3 protein: CASSFTGGADTGELFF
CDR3 DNA: TGTGCCAGCAGCTTTACAGGGGGCGCCGACACCGGGGAGCTGTTTTTT

V gene: TRBV4-1
clone size: once
J gene: TRBJ1-1
D gene: .
CDR3 protein: CASSQANRASVAEAFF
CDR3 DNA: TGCGCCAGCAGCCAAGCGAACAGGGCCTCAGTAGCTGAAGCTTTCTTT

V gene: TRBV28
clone size: .
J gene: TRBJ1-2
D gene: .
CDR3 protein: CASAWAANYGYTF
CDR3 DNA: TGTGCCAGCGCCTGGGCAGCTAACTATGGCTACACCTTC

V gene: TRBV6-5
clone size: .
J gene: TRBJ2-2
D gene: .
CDR3 protein: CASKSGIGNGQLFF
CDR3 DNA: TGTGCCAGCAAATCCGGTATCGGGAACGGTCAGCTGTTTTTT

V gene: TRBV6-6
clone size: .
J gene: TRBJ2-5
D gene: .
CDR3 protein: CASTPLARGETQYF
CDR3 DNA: TGTGCCAGCACCCCCCTGGCCAGAGGGGAGACCCAGTACTTC

V gene: TRBV5-6
clone size: .
J gene: TRBJ1-1
D gene: TRBD1
CDR3 protein: CASSSHRDRDSVEAFF
CDR3 DNA: TGTGCCAGCAGCTCGCACCGGGACAGGGATTCAGTTGAAGCTTTCTTT

V gene: TRBV5-6
clone size: many
J gene: TRBJ1-2
D gene: .
CDR3 protein: CASSPGKRTTPIYGYTF
CDR3 DNA: TGTGCCAGCAGCCCCGGCAAAAGGACTACCCCTATCTATGGCTACACCTTC

V gene: TRBV6-5
clone size: .
J gene: TRBJ1-1
D gene: .
CDR3 protein: CASSYILGGTEAFF
CDR3 DNA: TGTGCCAGCAGTTACATTCTAGGGGGCACTGAAGCTTTCTTT

V gene: TRBV2
clone size: few
J gene: TRBJ2-2
D gene: TRBD2
CDR3 protein: CASGLAGAGELFF
CDR3 DNA: TGTGCCAGTGGACTAGCGGGAGCCGGGGAGCTGTTTTTT

V gene: TRBV6-5
clone size: .
J gene: TRBJ2-1
D gene: .
CDR3 protein: CASSPGREQFF
CDR3 DNA: TGTGCCAGCAGTCCTGGGCGAGAGCAGTTCTTC

V gene: TRBV28
clone size: .
J gene: TRBJ2-3
D gene: TRBD2
CDR3 protein: CASSFIGGRLTDTQYF
CDR3 DNA: TGTGCCAGCAGTTTCATAGGCGGGAGGTTAACAGATACGCAGTATTTT

V gene: TRBV7-6
clone size: once
J gene: TRBJ1-1
D gene: .
CDR3 protein: CASSLAPSTDRLNTEAFF
CDR3 DNA: TGTGCCAGCAGCTTAGCGCCGAGCACCGACAGGTTGAACACTGAAGCTTTCTTT

V gene: TRBV19
clone size: .
J gene: TRBJ2-3
D gene: TRBD1
CDR3 protein: CASRGQIRTDTQYF
CDR3 DNA: TGTGCCAGTAGGGGACAGATCCGCACAGATACGCAGTATTTT

V gene: TRBV6-2/TRBV6-3
clone size: .
J gene: TRBJ2-7
D gene: .
CDR3 protein: CASSKDLLGDGEQYF
CDR3 DNA: TGTGCCAGCAGTAAGGACCTACTCGGGGATGGCGAGCAGTACTTC

V gene: TRBV30
clone size: .
J gene: TRBJ2-1
D gene: TRBD2
CDR3 protein: CAWKAGGQYNEQFF
CDR3 DNA: TGTGCCTGGAAAGCGGGGGGTCAGTACAATGAGCAGTTCTTC

V gene: TRBV11-2
clone size: .
J gene: TRBJ1-4
D gene: TRBD1
CDR3 protein: CASSLARDSYNEKLFF
CDR3 DNA: TGTGCCAGCAGCTTAGCTCGGGACAGCTATAATGAAAAACTGTTTTTT

V gene: TRBV3-1/TRBV3-2
clone size: .
J gene: TRBJ1-1
D gene: .
CDR3 protein: CASSSRRNTEAFF
CDR3 DNA: TGTGCCAGCAGCTCCCGGAGGAACACTGAAGCTTTCTTT

V gene: TRBV5-4
clone size: .
J gene: TRBJ1-2
D gene: .
CDR3 protein: CASSPSRWYGYTF
CDR3 DNA: TGTGCCAGCAGCCCCTCCAGATGGTATGGCTACACCTTC

V gene: TRBV3-1/TRBV3-2
clone size: once
J gene: TRBJ2-1
D gene: TRBD1
CDR3 protein: CASSQDLSTGVYNEQFF
CDR3 DNA: TGTGCCAGCAGCCAAGATCTGTCGACAGGGGTTTACAATGAGCAGTTCTTC

V gene: TRBV19
clone size: .
J gene: TRBJ1-1
D gene: TRBD1
CDR3 protein: CASRTGDGAFF
CDR3 DNA: TGTGCCAGTCGTACAGGGGACGGAGCTTTCTTT

V gene: TRBV2
clone size: .
J gene: TRBJ1-4
D gene: .
CDR3 protein: CATSTATNEKLFF
CDR3 DNA: TGTGCCACTTCGACAGCAACTAATGAAAAACTGTTTTTT

V gene: TRBV18
clone size: .
J gene: TRBJ2-2
D gene: .
CDR3 protein: CASSPHAQVNTGELFF
CDR3 DNA: TGTGCCAGCTCACCACACGCTCAGGTGAACACCGGGGAGCTGTTTTTT

V gene: TRBV7-2
clone size: .
J gene: TRBJ2-7
D gene: TRBD2
CDR3 protein: CASSTRKLAGVPEQYF
CDR3 DNA: TGTGCCAGCAGCACTCGAAAACTAGCGGGAGTACCCGAGCAGTACTTC

V gene: TRBV2
clone size: .
J gene: TRBJ2-7
D gene: .
CDR3 protein: CASSAKETPASYEQYF
CDR3 DNA: TGTGCCAGCAGTGCGAAAGAGACACCCGCCTCCTACGAGCAGTACTTC

V gene: TRBV6-5
clone size: .
J gene: TRBJ2-1
D gene: .
CDR3 protein: CASRADSRFYNEQFF
CDR3 DNA: TGTGCCAGCAGGGCGGACAGTAGATTCTACAATGAGCAGTTCTTC

V gene: TRBV9
clone size: .
J gene: TRBJ2-2
D gene: TRBD2
CDR3 protein: CASSVTSGGTGELFF
CDR3 DNA: TGTGCCAGCAGCGTCACTAGCGGGGGCACCGGGGAGCTGTTTTTT

V gene: TRBV10-3
clone size: .
J gene: TRBJ1-2
D gene: .
CDR3 protein: CAIRPTGRGLGYTF
CDR3 DNA: TGTGCCATCAGGCCGACGGGGAGGGGACTTGGCTACACCTTC

V gene: TRBV27
clone size: .
J gene: TRBJ2-1
D gene: .
CDR3 protein: CASSFQGREQFF
CDR3 DNA: TGTGCCAGCAGTTTCCAGGGCAGGGAGCAGTTCTTC

V gene: TRBV2
clone size: .
J gene: TRBJ1-2
D gene: TRBD1
CDR3 protein: CASSEGQGAFGYTF
CDR3 DNA: TGTGCCAGCAGTGAAGGACAGGGGGCGTTTGGCTACACCTTC

V gene: TRBV5-6
clone size: .
J gene: TRBJ1-2
D gene: TRBD1
CDR3 protein: CASSSRGLGYTF
CDR3 DNA: TGTGCCAGCAGCTCCAGGGGGCTCGGCTACACCTTC

V gene: TRBV19
clone size: .
J gene: TRBJ2-5
D gene: TRBD2
CDR3 protein: CASRGSGRKGETQYF
CDR3 DNA: TGTGCCAGTAGAGGTAGCGGGAGAAAGGGCGAGACCCAGTACTTC

V gene: TRBV29-1
clone size: .
J gene: TRBJ1-3
D gene: .
CDR3 protein: CSVELGNTIYF
CDR3 DNA: TGCAGCGTTGAACTCGGAAACACCATATATTTT

V gene: TRBV19
clone size: .
J gene: TRBJ1-4
D gene: TRBD1
CDR3 protein: CASSAVDRRTNEKLFF
CDR3 DNA: TGTGCCAGTAGTGCCGTGGACAGGCGGACTAATGAAAAACTGTTTTTT

V gene: TRBV3-1/TRBV3-2
clone size: few
J gene: TRBJ1-2
D gene: TRBD1
CDR3 protein: CASSQTPGTGGGYTF
CDR3 DNA: TGTGCCAGCAGCCAAACCCCCGGGACAGGGGGCGGCTACACCTTC

V gene: TRBV7-2
clone size: .
J gene: TRBJ1-2
D gene: .
CDR3 protein: CASSSPRQGKDSRYGYTF
CDR3 DNA: TGTGCCAGCAGCTCCCCTCGCCAGGGTAAAGACTCACGTTATGGCTACACCTTC